This T cell receptor beta chain was found in a study of T-cell memory formation after mild COVID-19. The study, taken as a whole, reports: Contracting clones, day 15 to 85, had balanced CD4/CD8, and later expanders favored CD4+.

Amplification by 5'RACE using constant-segment primers produced TCR alpha and TCR beta cDNA libraries that carried sample barcodes and UMIs. In TCRdb, the 5' RACE reads were re-called with MiXCR into one record per CDR3 protein. This sample has about 350,000 distinct CDR3 sequences; around 27% occur once, and the top ten carry around an eighth. Germline V gene lookup returns CDR1 SGHRS and CDR2 YFSETQ. CDR3 size: 14 residues. After removal of 3 bases from V and 4 bases from J, the junction contained 5 bases not matched to a gene. This clonotype was recorded a few times. The target antigen is unknown. The sequenced sample was PBMCs or a T cell subset sorted from them (not recorded which). The rearrangement joins TRBV5-1 to TRBJ2-3, with TRBD1 matching over 7 bases. The receptor's source is an adult woman who had mild COVID-19 (a few samples of this study predate the infection). Cell type and time point are not known. CDR3: CASSYTGAADTQYF. CDR3 DNA sequence: TGCGCCAGCAGCTATACAGGGGCCGCAGATACGCAGTATTTT. The whole variable domain, remainder taken from reference TRBV5-1 and TRBJ2-3, is KAGVTQTPRYLIKTRGQQVTLSCSPISGHRSVSWYQQTPGQGLQFLFEYFSETQRNKGNFPGRFSGRQFSNSRSEMNVSTLELGDSALYLCASSYTGAADTQYFGPGTRLTVL.